One and the same sample provided the 6 T cell receptor beta chains below, sequenced in a study of T-cell reconstitution after alpha-beta-depleted transplantation in children. Unique molecular identifiers were incorporated into the prepared TCRbeta library. TCRdb re-called the PCR reads with MiXCR, one entry per CDR3 protein. The sample includes hundreds of thousands of distinct CDR3 sequences, over 15% of them seen just once. The input for sequencing was PBMCs from the stem cell graft donor, taken from the stem cell graft. These receptors were collected from a human donor who donated a stem cell graft to a child with acute myeloid leukemia.

The chain links TRBV5-1 to TRBJ1-6, with D perhaps matching TRBD1 (5 bases). Trimming removed 2 bases from V and 11 bases from J, with 17 bases in between. This CDR3 has 15 amino acids. Germline CDR1 is SGHRS and CDR2 is YFSETQ. DNA of the CDR3: TGCGCCAGCAGCTTTACGACAGCCAAAGGTACACCCCTCCACTTT. It encodes CASSFTTAKGTPLHF.

The chain joins TRBV11-3 to TRBJ2-1; possible D gene TRBD2, 6 bases. Deletions cut 5 bases from V and 4 bases from J, with 12 bases between. The CDR3 covers 14 residues. Germline V gene sequence: CDR1 SGHNT, CDR2 YENEEA. CDR3 sequence reads: CASSTQGRYNEQFF. Written as DNA, the CDR3 is TGTGCCAGCAGCACACAAGGGAGGTACAATGAGCAGTTCTTC.

This chain connects TRBV11-2 to TRBJ2-1; 8 nucleotides line up with TRBD1. This CDR3 contains 13 residues. Germline V gene sequence: CDR1 SGHAT, CDR2 FQNNGV. The J segment lost 8 bases and the V segment lost 3 bases, leaving 3 bases of the junction unmatched. The CDR3: CASSFGQGYEQFF. The CDR3 DNA reads TGTGCCAGCAGCTTCGGACAGGGTTATGAGCAGTTCTTC.

This clonotype has more than one count but fewer than ten. This chain connects TRBV12-3 or TRBV12-4 to TRBJ1-3; D is unclear. The CDR3 runs to 15 residues. V was cut by 0 bases and J by 2 bases, with 8 bases left in between. CDR3 nucleotides: TGTGCCAGCAGTTTAGCCGGGGAAACTGGAAACACCATATATTTT. Encoded protein: CASSLAGETGNTIYF.

This clonotype was seen more than once but under ten times. A read error may produce the germline difference seen at one junction end. This chain uses TRBV5-1 with TRBJ1-1; 8 nucleotides agree with TRBD1. The CDR3 runs to 17 residues. CDR1 is SGHRS, CDR2 YFSETQ, per germline. CDR3 DNA: TGCGCCAGCAGCTTGATTGACAGGGGAGGAACGAACGCTGAAGCTTTCTTT. Its translation: CASSLIDRGGTNAEAFF.

This chain joins TRBV5-6 and TRBJ2-2; D gene unclear. The V end lost 6 bases, the J end lost 6 bases, and 15 bases lay between the germline ends. The CDR3 runs 14 residues. Germline-derived CDR1 and CDR2 are SGHDT and YYEEEE. The CDR3 reads CASKIWNDPGELFF. The CDR3 coding sequence is TGTGCCAGCAAAATTTGGAACGATCCCGGGGAGCTGTTTTTT.